These T cell receptor beta chains were read from a single sample in a study of blood T cell repertoires in COVID-19. Measured with immunoSEQ multiplex PCR; TCRdb has only the in-frame clones, and not every one. The sample lists approximately 75,000 clones, around 80% occurring once. The sequencing sample was made of peripheral blood. Every receptor here comes from a man in his fifties or sixties with COVID-19, enrolled during active disease. CDR3s include the opening cysteine and the closing phenylalanine or tryptophan. The D gene is left open where the match is weak. A clone size is listed for some rows: how often the clone was seen (once, few, many), or a class if it is expanded.

len	v_gene	d_gene	abundance	j_gene	CDR3aa	CDR3nt
13	TRBV6-6	-	-	TRBJ1-5	CASSSRGEQPQHF	TGTGCCAGCAGTTCTAGGGGCGAACAGCCCCAGCATTTT
15	TRBV5-1	-	-	TRBJ2-3	CASSVAGQTTDTQYF	TGCGCCAGCAGTGTGGCCGGACAAACCACAGATACGCAGTATTTT
14	TRBV5-1	-	-	TRBJ1-2	CASSFRGAEDGYTF	TGCGCCAGCAGCTTCAGGGGCGCAGAGGATGGCTACACCTTC
15	TRBV7-8	TRBD1	-	TRBJ2-1	CASSFYGDSGNEQFF	TGTGCCAGCAGCTTCTACGGGGACAGTGGCAATGAGCAGTTCTTC
16	TRBV27	-	-	TRBJ2-4	CASSFSILDLKNIQYF	TGTGCCAGCAGTTTCTCCATCCTAGACCTCAAAAACATTCAGTACTTC
13	TRBV15	-	-	TRBJ2-5	CATSRDPEETQYF	TGTGCCACCAGCAGAGACCCAGAAGAGACCCAGTACTTC
13	TRBV19	TRBD1	-	TRBJ1-2	CASWDRGRYGYTF	TGTGCCAGTTGGGACAGGGGACGCTATGGCTACACCTTC
16	TRBV28	TRBD2	-	TRBJ2-1	CASSSPSGTSGREQFF	TGTGCCAGCAGTTCGCCCTCCGGGACTAGCGGGAGAGAGCAGTTCTTC
17	TRBV3-1/TRBV3-2	-	-	TRBJ1-6	CASSRNTGSTVNSPLHF	TGTGCCAGCAGTCGAAATACAGGGTCCACGGTAAATTCACCCCTCCACTTT
12	TRBV7-2	TRBD1	-	TRBJ1-2	CASSSTGGGYTF	TGTGCCAGCAGCTCTACAGGGGGTGGCTACACCTTC
17	TRBV4-2	-	-	TRBJ2-2	CASSQVGRGSRAGELFF	TGTGCCAGCAGCCAAGTGGGTCGGGGGAGTAGAGCCGGGGAGCTGTTTTTT
13	TRBV2	-	-	TRBJ1-2	CASSSRALYGYTF	TGTGCCAGCAGTTCCAGGGCCCTCTATGGCTACACCTTC
18	TRBV28	TRBD1	-	TRBJ2-7	CASSPGQGARRSSYEQYF	TGTGCCAGCAGTCCAGGACAGGGGGCGCGGAGGAGCTCCTACGAGCAGTACTTC
14	TRBV11-2	-	-	TRBJ2-7	CASSPRIGSYEQYF	TGTGCCAGCAGCCCCCGTATCGGGAGCTACGAGCAGTACTTC
13	TRBV24-1	-	-	TRBJ2-4	CATGAVAKNIQYF	TGTGCCACCGGCGCGGTTGCCAAAAACATTCAGTACTTC
16	TRBV2	TRBD2	-	TRBJ2-3	CASSPTSGIGTDTQYF	TGTGCCAGCAGTCCAACTAGCGGGATAGGAACAGATACGCAGTATTTT
18	TRBV7-9	TRBD2	-	TRBJ2-1	CASSRTGLAGADYNEQFF	TGTGCCAGCAGCCGCACGGGACTAGCGGGAGCTGACTACAATGAGCAGTTCTTC
16	TRBV29-1	TRBD2	once	TRBJ2-7	CSVEGTSGSHSYEQYF	TGCAGCGTTGAGGGGACTAGCGGTTCTCACTCCTACGAGCAGTACTTC
13	TRBV30	-	few	TRBJ2-2	CAWRGFYTGELFF	TGTGCCTGGAGGGGCTTTTACACCGGGGAGCTGTTTTTT
16	TRBV6-2/TRBV6-3	TRBD2	-	TRBJ2-1	CASSPVSVAGDNEQFF	TGTGCCAGCAGTCCAGTATCGGTAGCGGGAGATAATGAGCAGTTCTTC
11	TRBV18	-	-	TRBJ2-3	CASSQGDTQYF	TGTGCCTCATCTCAGGGGGATACGCAGTATTTT
14	TRBV11-3	-	-	TRBJ2-7	CASSPSRGVPEQYF	TGTGCCAGCAGCCCTAGCCGAGGAGTCCCCGAGCAGTACTTC
15	TRBV4-1	TRBD2	-	TRBJ2-1	CASTQLAGVRNEQFF	TGCGCCAGCACCCAACTAGCGGGAGTGAGGAATGAGCAGTTCTTC
15	TRBV5-1	-	-	TRBJ2-1	CASSLGTNSYNEQFF	TGCGCCAGCAGCCTTGGGACAAATTCCTACAATGAGCAGTTCTTC
12	TRBV5-5	TRBD1	few	TRBJ2-1	CASSLAGTGVFF	TGTGCCAGCAGCCTCGCCGGGACAGGGGTCTTCTTC
15	TRBV7-2	TRBD1	once	TRBJ1-2	CASSSDRARLHGYTF	TGTGCCAGCAGCTCCGACAGGGCCCGGTTACATGGCTACACCTTC
15	TRBV7-9	TRBD2	-	TRBJ2-7	CASSLLREGLYEQYF	TGTGCCAGCAGCCTCTTGCGGGAGGGCCTCTACGAGCAGTACTTC
12	TRBV5-1	-	-	TRBJ1-2	CASRPEAYGYTF	TGCGCCAGCAGGCCTGAGGCCTATGGCTACACCTTC
12	TRBV25-1	-	-	TRBJ2-7	CASPDRTYEQYF	TGTGCCAGTCCGGACAGAACCTACGAGCAGTACTTC
15	TRBV6-5	TRBD2	-	TRBJ2-1	CASSFGGRSYNEQFF	TGTGCCAGCAGTTTCGGCGGGAGGTCCTACAATGAGCAGTTCTTC
14	TRBV5-1	-	-	TRBJ2-1	CASSLDATYNEQFF	TGCGCCAGCAGCTTGGACGCGACCTACAATGAGCAGTTCTTC
15	TRBV5-1	TRBD2	-	TRBJ2-1	CASSSGTSDYNEQFF	TGCGCCAGCAGCTCTGGGACTAGCGATTATAATGAGCAGTTCTTC
11	TRBV20-1	-	-	TRBJ2-7	CSASIKAQQYF	TGCAGTGCTTCCATAAAAGCTCAGCAGTACTTC
14	TRBV3-1/TRBV3-2	TRBD1	-	TRBJ2-1	CASMGTGGFAEQFF	TGTGCCAGCATGGGGACAGGGGGCTTCGCTGAGCAGTTCTTC
13	TRBV4-2	-	-	TRBJ2-7	CASSTPLAGEQYF	TGTGCCAGCAGCACTCCGTTAGCCGGCGAGCAGTACTTC
16	TRBV27	TRBD1	-	TRBJ1-5	CASRRTGRGTNQPQHF	TGTGCCAGCAGACGGACAGGTCGGGGGACAAATCAGCCCCAGCATTTT
16	TRBV28	TRBD2	-	TRBJ2-3	CASSLLTSGKAHTQYF	TGTGCCAGCAGTTTACTAACTAGCGGGAAAGCCCATACGCAGTATTTT
13	TRBV28	-	-	TRBJ1-6	CASSFTGNSPLHF	TGTGCCAGCAGCTTCACAGGAAATTCACCCCTCCACTTT
15	TRBV7-9	TRBD1	-	TRBJ2-1	CASSPGQGFTNEQFF	TGTGCCAGCAGCCCCGGACAGGGCTTCACCAATGAGCAGTTCTTC
15	TRBV7-8	-	-	TRBJ2-3	CASRYSGKSTDTQYF	TGTGCCAGCAGATATAGCGGTAAAAGCACAGATACGCAGTATTTT
13	TRBV27	-	-	TRBJ1-2	CASSSLRENGYTF	TGTGCCAGCAGTTCCCTAAGGGAGAATGGCTACACCTTC
14	TRBV6-6	TRBD2	once	TRBJ2-1	CASSPLAAIGEQFF	TGTGCCAGCAGTCCACTAGCGGCTATAGGGGAGCAGTTCTTC
13	TRBV30	TRBD1	-	TRBJ1-5	CAWTGGSNQPQHF	TGTGCCTGGACAGGGGGAAGCAATCAGCCCCAGCATTTT
17	TRBV5-1	TRBD1	-	TRBJ1-3	CASSGGLQGARGNTIYF	TGCGCCAGCAGCGGGGGCCTCCAGGGGGCGCGGGGAAACACCATATATTTT
18	TRBV11-2	TRBD2	-	TRBJ2-7	CASRQNQLVAGALYEQYF	TGTGCCAGCAGACAGAACCAATTAGTAGCGGGAGCCCTCTACGAGCAGTACTTC
13	TRBV6-5	-	-	TRBJ1-1	CATSDSVNTEAFF	TGTGCCACCTCGGACAGTGTGAACACTGAAGCTTTCTTT
14	TRBV5-1	-	-	TRBJ1-6	CASSLGGGNSPLHF	TGCGCCAGCAGCTTGGGGGGGGGCAATTCACCCCTCCACTTT
13	TRBV12-2	-	-	TRBJ2-1	CASRPIRDSKQFF	TGTGCAAGTCGCCCCATCCGGGACAGTAAGCAGTTCTTC
15	TRBV7-6	-	-	TRBJ2-3	CASSLGGVSTDTQYF	TGTGCCAGCAGCTTAGGCGGGGTGAGCACAGATACGCAGTATTTT
15	TRBV2	TRBD2	-	TRBJ2-1	CASSRAGVIRNEQFF	TGTGCCAGCAGTAGAGCGGGAGTGATAAGGAATGAGCAGTTCTTC
14	TRBV7-6	-	-	TRBJ1-5	CASSLAQGNQPQHF	TGTGCCAGCAGCTTAGCGCAGGGAAATCAGCCCCAGCATTTT
14	TRBV10-3	-	-	TRBJ1-5	CAISDRGSDQPQHF	TGTGCCATCAGTGATCGGGGTAGTGATCAGCCCCAGCATTTT
15	TRBV9	-	-	TRBJ2-3	CASSVDFRTTDTQYF	TGTGCCAGCAGCGTAGATTTCAGAACCACAGATACGCAGTATTTT